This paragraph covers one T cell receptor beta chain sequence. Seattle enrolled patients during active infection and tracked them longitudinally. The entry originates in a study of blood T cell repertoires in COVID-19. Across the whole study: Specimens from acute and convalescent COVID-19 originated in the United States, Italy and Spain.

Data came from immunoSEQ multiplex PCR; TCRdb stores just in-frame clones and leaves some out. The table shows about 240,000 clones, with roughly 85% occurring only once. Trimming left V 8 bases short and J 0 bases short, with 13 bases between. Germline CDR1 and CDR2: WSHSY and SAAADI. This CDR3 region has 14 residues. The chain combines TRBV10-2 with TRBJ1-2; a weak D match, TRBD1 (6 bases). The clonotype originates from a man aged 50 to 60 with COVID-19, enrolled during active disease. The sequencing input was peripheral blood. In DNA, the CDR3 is TGCGCCAGCTTGGCGGGGGCATCTAACTATGGCTACACCTTC. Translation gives CASLAGASNYGYTF.